These 17 T cell receptor beta chains were all obtained from the same sample, sequenced in a study of T cell responses to AZD1222 COVID-19 vaccine (dated by TCRdb to about 2021). The method behind the library was the immunoSEQ multiplex PCR assay. TCRdb's version of the immuneACCESS table is confined to in-frame rearrangements and falls short of the full clone set. An unresolved V gene accounts for under half of the shortfall where checked; the remainder is of unknown origin. In all, the sample holds around 52,000 clones, and around 88% of those were seen once. The biggest ten clones account for over 15% of the sample. The intended sense of this specimen's time point label: baseline before first vaccination. The material was peripheral blood, obtained on day 0 of AZD1222 vaccination. Source of these receptors: an adult in good health.

This chain uses TRBV6-5 with TRBJ1-1; possibly TRBD1 for D (5 bases). CDR1 is MNHEY, CDR2 SVGAGI, per germline. CDR3 length equals 14 residues. Deletions cut 5 bases from V and 1 base from J, with 11 bases between. The CDR3 sequence: CASSLGGSNTEAFF. The CDR3 region has the DNA TGTGCCAGCAGTCTGGGGGGTTCGAACACTGAAGCTTTCTTT.

The chain couples TRBV6-5 to TRBJ2-2, with D possibly matching TRBD2 (6 bases). Germline CDR1 is MNHEY and CDR2 is SVGAGI. V was shortened by 2 bases and J by 11 bases, with 15 bases between the two germline ends. The length of the CDR3 is 14 residues. CDR3 nucleotides: TGTGCCAGCAGTTACGGCGGGGAAGTAATTGAGCTGTTTTTT. It specifies CASSYGGEVIELFF.

This chain's CDR3 is CASSLLRGANSYGYTF. The DNA for the CDR3 is TGTGCCAGCAGCCTACTAAGGGGCGCCAATAGCTATGGCTACACCTTC. The chain links TRBV7-9 to TRBJ1-2, with a tentative D call TRBD1 (5 bases). The length of the CDR3 is 16 residues. Germline V gives CDR1 SEHNR, CDR2 FQNEAQ (reference sequence). V was trimmed by 5 bases and J by 4 bases, leaving 20 bases between them.

The V gene is TRBV7-6, the J gene TRBJ2-3; TRBD2 matches 9 bases. Germline assignment: CDR1 SGHVS and CDR2 FNYEAQ. The V and J ends lost 7 bases and 6 bases, in that order; junction bases with no gene match: 20. The CDR3 is made up of 18 amino acids. The CDR3: CASIHRPVSGRGSDTQYF. Here the CDR3 DNA reads TGTGCCAGCATCCATCGGCCTGTTAGCGGGAGAGGCTCGGATACGCAGTATTTT. Looking up the rest from reference TRBV7-6 and TRBJ2-3 gives the full variable domain: GAGVSQSPRYKVTKRGQDVALRCDPISGHVSLYWYRQALGQGPEFLTYFNYEAQQDKSGLPNDRFSAERPEGSISTLTIQRTEQRDSAMYRCASIHRPVSGRGSDTQYFGPGTRLTVL.

This sequence joins TRBV5-4 and TRBJ1-4; 8 positions match TRBD1. Per the germline V gene, CDR1 is SGHNT and CDR2 is YYREEE (reference sequence). CDR3 length: 14 amino acids. Trimming at V came to 9 bases and at J to 0 bases, leaving 4 bases not matched to a gene. DNA of the CDR3: TGTGCCACCGGGACAGGACCAACTAATGAAAAACTGTTTTTT. This gives the protein CATGTGPTNEKLFF.

The CDR3 bases are TGTGCCAGCAGTTTTCTGGGGAAAGCTTTCTTT. Protein product: CASSFLGKAFF. The genes are TRBV28 and TRBJ1-1; D ambiguous. Trimming shortened V by 3 bases and J by 9 bases, and 8 bases separated the two germline ends. Germline V gene lookup returns CDR1 MDHEN and CDR2 SYDVKM. This CDR3 contains 11 residues.

This chain links TRBV7-6 with TRBJ1-6, with 10 bases lining up with TRBD1. With 3 bases clipped from V and 6 bases from J, the junction kept 8 bases outside the gene matches. This CDR3 spans 17 amino acids. Germline lookup yields CDR1 SGHVS and CDR2 FNYEAQ. CDR3 DNA sequence: TGTGCCAGCAGCTTGGACATGGGACAGGGGAGTAATTCACCCCTCCACTTT. It translates to CASSLDMGQGSNSPLHF.

This clone was counted once. This rearrangement joins TRBV21-1 to TRBJ1-3; the D segment call TRBD1 is taken from the table without a DNA check. TRBV21-1 is a pseudogene. The CDR3 is 17 amino acids. CDR3 nucleotide sequence: TGTGCCAGCAGCCTCCTAGAGGACAGGACTGATCTCAACACCATATATTTT. Amino acid sequence: CASSLLEDRTDLNTIYF.

V gene TRBV19 combines with J gene TRBJ1-2, with 8 nucleotides matching TRBD1. This CDR3 is built from 14 residues. After removal of 3 bases from V and 4 bases from J, the junction contained 4 bases not matched to a gene. Germline-derived CDR1 and CDR2 are LNHDA and SQIVND (reference sequence). The CDR3 here is CASSIGTGIYGYTF. CDR3 nucleotide sequence: TGTGCCAGTAGTATCGGGACAGGCATCTATGGCTACACCTTC.

The rearrangement uses TRBV19 and TRBJ1-5, with 7 positions matching TRBD1. V gave up 4 bases and J gave up 0 bases; unmatched junction bases: 9. Looked up from germline, CDR1 is LNHDA and CDR2 is SQIVND (reference sequence). This CDR3 is built from 17 residues. The CDR3 DNA is TGTGCCAGTAGTAGGAGGGGGCAGGGGATTAGCAATCAGCCCCAGCATTTT. Amino acid sequence: CASSRRGQGISNQPQHF.

The CDR3 is CASTGRGTEAFF. The CDR3 DNA reads as TGTGCCAGCACGGGCAGGGGCACTGAAGCTTTCTTT. The genes are TRBV28 and TRBJ1-1, with D perhaps TRBD1 (6 bases). The V end lost 7 bases, the J end lost 4 bases, and 10 bases lay between the germline ends. This CDR3 contains 12 residues. Looked up from germline, CDR1 is MDHEN and CDR2 is SYDVKM. The full variable domain, with the rest looked up from reference TRBV28 and TRBJ1-1, is DVKVTQSSRYLVKRTGEKVFLECVQDMDHENMFWYRQDPGLGLRLIYFSYDVKMKEKGDIPEGYSVSREKKERFSLILESASTNQTSMYLCASTGRGTEAFFGQGTRLTVV.

The chain links TRBV19 to TRBJ1-4, with TRBD1 matching 11 bases. The CDR3 length is 16 residues. J lost 8 bases, V lost 5 bases, and 10 bases had no gene match. Germline-derived CDR1 and CDR2 are LNHDA and SQIVND (reference sequence). CDR3 nucleotide sequence: TGTGCCAGTAGTGCGGGACAGGGGGGAAGAGAAGAAAAACTGTTTTTT. This translates into CASSAGQGGREEKLFF.

This clone came up a few times. The gene calls are TRBV7-8 and TRBJ2-7; 8 bases line up with TRBD1. In germline, CDR1 is SGHVS, CDR2 FQNEAQ. The V segment lost 5 bases and the J segment 6 bases; nucleotides outside the gene matches: 6. CDR3 length: 13 amino acids. Here the CDR3 reads CASSSRTGTEQYF. In nucleotides, the CDR3 is TGTGCCAGCAGCAGCCGGACAGGGACCGAGCAGTACTTC.

This rearrangement joins TRBV27 to TRBJ1-2; 12 bases match TRBD1. Germline assignment: CDR1 MNHEY and CDR2 SMNVEV (reference sequence). The V gene end was trimmed by 4 bases and the J gene end by 4 bases; junction bases not matched to a gene: 4. The CDR3 totals 15 residues. The CDR3 coding sequence is TGTGCCAGCAGTTCCCCGGGACAGGGGGCCTATGGCTACACCTTC. Protein: CASSSPGQGAYGYTF.

The rearrangement uses TRBV29-1 and TRBJ1-2; D unresolved. Germline lookup yields CDR1 SQVTM and CDR2 ANQGSEA. The CDR3 consists of 13 residues. V was cut by 4 bases and J by 2 bases, with 11 bases left in between. The CDR3: CSVAPRTNYGYTF. The CDR3, as DNA: TGCAGCGTTGCCCCTCGGACCAACTATGGCTACACCTTC.

In its sample, this clone was seen once. This rearrangement joins TRBV28 to TRBJ1-2; TRBD1 might be the D (5 bases). Germline CDR1 is MDHEN and CDR2 is SYDVKM. CDR3 size: 13 residues. With 2 bases removed from V and 5 bases from J, the gap between germline ends came to 9 bases. The CDR3 is CASSLGGGYGYTF. The CDR3, as DNA: TGTGCCAGCAGTTTAGGTGGGGGTTATGGCTACACCTTC.

The gene calls are TRBV3-1 (or the pseudogene TRBV3-2) and TRBJ1-6; TRBD1 is a possible D gene (5 bases). CDR1 and CDR2 (germline): LGHDT, YNNKEL (reference sequence). The V end lost 3 bases, the J end lost 4 bases, and 13 bases lay between the germline ends. This CDR3 has 16 residues. The CDR3 is CASSQGVGLYNSPLHF. The DNA for the CDR3 is TGTGCCAGCAGCCAGGGGGTGGGACTATATAATTCACCCCTCCACTTT.